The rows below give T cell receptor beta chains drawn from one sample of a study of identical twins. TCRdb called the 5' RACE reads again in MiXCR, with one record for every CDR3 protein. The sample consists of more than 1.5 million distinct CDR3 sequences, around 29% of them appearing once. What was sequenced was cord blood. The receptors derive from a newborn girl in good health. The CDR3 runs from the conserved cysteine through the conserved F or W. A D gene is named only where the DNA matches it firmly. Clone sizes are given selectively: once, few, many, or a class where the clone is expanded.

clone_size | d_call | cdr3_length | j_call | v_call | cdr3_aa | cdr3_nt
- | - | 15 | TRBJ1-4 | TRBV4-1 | CASSQDRAFNEKLFF | TGCGCCAGCAGCCAAGACCGGGCCTTTAATGAAAAACTGTTTTTT
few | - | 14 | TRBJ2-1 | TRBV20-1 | CSANLGYGFMEQFF | TGCAGTGCTAACTTGGGATATGGGTTTATGGAGCAGTTCTTC
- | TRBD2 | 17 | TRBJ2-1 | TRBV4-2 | CASSSRLAGGRYNEQFF | TGTGCCAGCAGCTCTCGACTAGCGGGAGGGCGATACAATGAGCAGTTCTTC
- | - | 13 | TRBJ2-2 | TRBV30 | CAWNTGNTGDLFF | TGTGCCTGGAATACAGGGAACACCGGGGATCTGTTTTTT
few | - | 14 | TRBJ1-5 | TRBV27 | CASSSGRHVQPQHF | TGTGCCAGCAGTTCGGGGAGGCATGTTCAGCCCCAGCATTTT
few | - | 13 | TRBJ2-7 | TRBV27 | CASSYSSRYEQYF | TGTGCCAGCAGTTATTCCAGCCGGTACGAGCAGTACTTC
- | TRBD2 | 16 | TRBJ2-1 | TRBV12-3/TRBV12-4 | CASSFGGRRSYNEQFF | TGTGCCAGCAGTTTTGGCGGGAGGCGCTCCTACAATGAGCAGTTCTTC
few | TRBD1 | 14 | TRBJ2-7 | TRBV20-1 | CSAPGGAASYEQYF | TGCAGTGCCCCAGGGGGCGCAGCTTCCTACGAGCAGTACTTC
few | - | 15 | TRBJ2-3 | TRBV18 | CASSPPQGLTDTQYF | TGTGCCAGCTCACCACCGCAGGGCCTCACAGATACGCAGTATTTT
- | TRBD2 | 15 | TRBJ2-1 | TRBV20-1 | CSASELAGTYNEQFF | TGCAGTGCTAGCGAACTAGCGGGTACCTACAATGAGCAGTTCTTC
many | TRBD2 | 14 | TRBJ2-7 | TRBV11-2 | CASSFGTTPYEQYF | TGTGCCAGCAGCTTTGGGACTACCCCCTACGAGCAGTACTTC
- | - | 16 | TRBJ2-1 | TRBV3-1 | CASSNYLVSSYNEQFF | TGTGCCAGCAGCAACTATCTAGTCTCCTCCTACAATGAGCAGTTCTTC
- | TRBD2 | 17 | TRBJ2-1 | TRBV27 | CASSSHHAQRGYNEQFF | TGTGCCAGCAGTTCCCACCACGCGCAGCGGGGGTACAATGAGCAGTTCTTC
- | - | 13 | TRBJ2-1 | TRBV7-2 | CASSLNSVNEQFF | TGTGCCAGCAGCTTAAATTCTGTCAATGAGCAGTTCTTC
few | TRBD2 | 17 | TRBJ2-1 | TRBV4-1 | CASSRWTSVSSYNEQFF | TGCGCCAGCAGCCGATGGACTAGCGTCAGCTCCTACAATGAGCAGTTCTTC
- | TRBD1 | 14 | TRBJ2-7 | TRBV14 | CASSYGTGAHEQYF | TGTGCCAGCAGCTACGGGACAGGTGCTCACGAGCAGTACTTC
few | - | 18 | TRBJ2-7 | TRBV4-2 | CASSQESGWDFLYNEQYF | TGTGCCAGCAGCCAAGAATCAGGTTGGGACTTCCTCTACAATGAGCAGTACTTC
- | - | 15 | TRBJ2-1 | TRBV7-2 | CASSGQSGSYNEQFF | TGTGCCAGCAGCGGACAGTCAGGCTCCTACAATGAGCAGTTCTTC
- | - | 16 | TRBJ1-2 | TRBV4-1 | CASSQAYRPANYGYTF | TGCGCCAGCAGCCAAGCCTATCGTCCAGCTAACTATGGCTACACCTTC
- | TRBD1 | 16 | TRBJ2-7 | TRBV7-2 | CASSLASGTGAYEQYF | TGTGCCAGCAGCTTAGCGTCCGGGACAGGAGCCTACGAGCAGTACTTC
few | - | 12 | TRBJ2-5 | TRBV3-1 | CASRKSRETQYF | TGTGCCAGCAGGAAGTCCCGGGAGACCCAGTACTTC
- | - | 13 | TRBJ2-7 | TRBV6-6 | CASRSTASYEQYF | TGTGCCAGCAGATCCACTGCCTCCTACGAGCAGTACTTC
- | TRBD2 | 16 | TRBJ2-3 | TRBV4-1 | CASSQDFGTRGDTQYF | TGCGCCAGCAGCCAAGATTTCGGGACTAGAGGTGATACGCAGTATTTT
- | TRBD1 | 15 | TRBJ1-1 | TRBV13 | CASSSAAGGYTEAFF | TGTGCCAGCAGCTCCGCGGCAGGGGGTTACACTGAAGCTTTCTTT
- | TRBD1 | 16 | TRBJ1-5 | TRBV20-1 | CSAQGQGAWGNQPQHF | TGCAGTGCGCAGGGACAGGGGGCTTGGGGCAATCAGCCCCAGCATTTT
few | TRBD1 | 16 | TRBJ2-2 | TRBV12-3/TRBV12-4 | CASSLVGQANTGELFF | TGTGCCAGCAGTTTGGTGGGACAGGCGAACACCGGGGAGCTGTTTTTT
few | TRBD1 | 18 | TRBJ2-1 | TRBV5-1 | CASSLISATGTGYNEQFF | TGCGCCAGCAGCTTGATCTCGGCTACCGGGACAGGGTACAATGAGCAGTTCTTC
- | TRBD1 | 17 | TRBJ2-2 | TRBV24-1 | CATSDSRQGRNTGELFF | TGTGCCACCAGTGATTCCAGACAGGGACGGAACACCGGGGAGCTGTTTTTT
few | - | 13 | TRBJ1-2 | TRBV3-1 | CASSQVKTGGYTF | TGTGCCAGCAGCCAAGTAAAGACAGGAGGCTACACCTTC
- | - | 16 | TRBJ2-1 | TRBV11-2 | CASSLLGGLSYNEQFF | TGTGCCAGCAGCTTATTGGGGGGTCTCTCCTACAATGAGCAGTTCTTC
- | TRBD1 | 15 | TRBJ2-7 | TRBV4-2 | CASSQADRGPYEQYF | TGTGCCAGCAGCCAAGCGGACAGGGGCCCCTACGAGCAGTACTTC
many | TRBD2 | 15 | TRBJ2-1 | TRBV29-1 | CSVVKTSGGYNEQFF | TGCAGCGTTGTGAAGACTAGCGGGGGATACAATGAGCAGTTCTTC
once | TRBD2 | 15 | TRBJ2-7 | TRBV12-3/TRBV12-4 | CASSLRAGGTNEQYF | TGTGCCAGCAGTTTACGGGCGGGAGGGACCAATGAGCAGTACTTC
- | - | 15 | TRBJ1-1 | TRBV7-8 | CASSGGPRDTFEAFF | TGTGCCAGCAGCGGAGGACCACGGGACACTTTTGAAGCTTTCTTT
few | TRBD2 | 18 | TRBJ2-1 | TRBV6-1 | CASNNGASGRPTYNEQFF | TGTGCCAGCAATAACGGGGCTAGCGGGAGGCCGACCTACAATGAGCAGTTCTTC
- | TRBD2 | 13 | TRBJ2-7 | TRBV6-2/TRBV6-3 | CASRTSGSVMEYF | TGTGCCAGCCGGACTAGCGGGAGTGTAATGGAGTACTTC
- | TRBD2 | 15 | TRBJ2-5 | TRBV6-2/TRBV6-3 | CASSYMREGLETQYF | TGTGCCAGCAGTTATATGCGGGAGGGCCTGGAGACCCAGTACTTC
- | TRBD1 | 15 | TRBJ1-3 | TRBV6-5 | CASSRQGVSGNTIYF | TGTGCCAGCAGTCGACAGGGAGTCTCTGGAAACACCATATATTTT
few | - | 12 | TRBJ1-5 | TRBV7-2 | CASSLELGPQHF | TGTGCCAGCAGCTTGGAGCTAGGGCCTCAGCATTTT
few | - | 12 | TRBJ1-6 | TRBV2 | CGGAINNSPLHF | TGTGGGGGGGCAATCAATAATTCACCCCTCCACTTT
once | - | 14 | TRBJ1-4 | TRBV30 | CAWSVPGSNEKLFF | TGTGCCTGGAGTGTCCCCGGGAGTAATGAAAAACTGTTTTTT
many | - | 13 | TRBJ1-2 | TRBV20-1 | CSARDWDDYGYTF | TGCAGTGCTAGAGATTGGGATGACTATGGCTACACCTTC
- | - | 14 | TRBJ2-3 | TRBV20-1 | CSARTTVLTDTQYF | TGCAGTGCCCGAACGACAGTTCTCACAGATACGCAGTATTTT
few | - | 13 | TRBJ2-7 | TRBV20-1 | CSAEDPVGCEQYF | TGCAGTGCTGAGGACCCAGTCGGTTGCGAGCAGTACTTC
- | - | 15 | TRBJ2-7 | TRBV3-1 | CASSQDRGRGGEQYF | TGTGCCAGCAGCCAAGATCGAGGCCGTGGAGGCGAGCAGTACTTC
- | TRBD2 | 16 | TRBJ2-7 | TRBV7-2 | CASSSGLAGVLHEQYF | TGTGCCAGCAGCTCGGGACTAGCGGGAGTTTTACACGAGCAGTACTTC
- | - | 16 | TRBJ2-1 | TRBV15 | CATSRDVQLSYNEQFF | TGTGCCACCAGCAGAGATGTCCAGTTATCCTACAATGAGCAGTTCTTC
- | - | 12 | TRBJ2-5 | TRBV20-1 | CSARPSQETQYF | TGCAGTGCTAGGCCCTCTCAAGAGACCCAGTACTTC
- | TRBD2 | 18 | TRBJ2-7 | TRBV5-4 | CASSLVLWTSGRVNEQYF | TGTGCCAGCAGCTTGGTTCTATGGACTAGCGGGAGGGTAAATGAGCAGTACTTC
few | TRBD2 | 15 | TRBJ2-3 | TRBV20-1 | CSAKPSGRVADTQYF | TGCAGTGCCAAGCCTAGCGGAAGGGTTGCAGATACGCAGTATTTT
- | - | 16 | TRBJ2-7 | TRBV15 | CATSRDLANTYNEQYF | TGTGCCACCAGCAGAGATTTGGCTAATACCTACAATGAGCAGTACTTC
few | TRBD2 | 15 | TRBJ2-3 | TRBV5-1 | CASSKNSGGTDTQYF | TGCGCCAGCAGCAAGAATAGCGGGGGCACAGATACGCAGTATTTT
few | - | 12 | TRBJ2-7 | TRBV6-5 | CASSYHGDEQYF | TGTGCCAGCAGTTACCACGGGGACGAGCAGTACTTC
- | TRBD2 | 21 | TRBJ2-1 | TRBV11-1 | CASSLAPGLAGPLSSYNEQFF | TGTGCCAGCAGCTTAGCCCCGGGACTAGCGGGACCCTTAAGCTCCTACAATGAGCAGTTCTTC
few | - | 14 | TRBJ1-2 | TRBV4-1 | CASSFLPSNYGYTF | TGCGCCAGCAGCTTCCTTCCTTCTAACTATGGCTACACCTTC
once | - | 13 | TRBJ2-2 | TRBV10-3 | CAISEDPTGELFF | TGTGCCATCAGTGAGGACCCTACCGGGGAGCTGTTTTTT
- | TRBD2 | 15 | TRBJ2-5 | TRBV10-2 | CASSELAGDQETQYF | TGCGCCAGCAGTGAACTAGCGGGGGACCAAGAGACCCAGTACTTC